This is a list of T cell receptor beta chains from one sample in a study of memory CD4+ T cells and cytomegalovirus serostatus. Generated by immunoSEQ multiplex PCR, the TCRdb table keeps only in-frame clones and is missing some. The sample includes around 99,000 clones, around 80% of them seen just once. Sequences were obtained from memory CD4+ T cells from blood. These TCRs come from an adult in good health and CMV-seropositive. Each CDR3 is given with its conserved first and last residue. The order of the fields is CDR3 length, V gene, CDR3 protein.

cdr3_length: 14
v_call: TRBV6-6
cdr3_aa: CASSYFRKNEKLFF

cdr3_length: 15
v_call: TRBV7-2
cdr3_aa: CASSLEGRGWTEAFF

cdr3_length: 16
v_call: TRBV11-3
cdr3_aa: CASSRQGSSSYNEQFF

cdr3_length: 14
v_call: TRBV28
cdr3_aa: CASSARALNTEAFF

cdr3_length: 15
v_call: TRBV5-1
cdr3_aa: CASSPTSGTYNEQFF

cdr3_length: 18
v_call: TRBV4-3
cdr3_aa: CASSHTLSGGQPRDTQYF

cdr3_length: 15
v_call: TRBV10-1
cdr3_aa: CASSAGTASSHEQYF

cdr3_length: 16
v_call: TRBV5-1
cdr3_aa: CASSLMTGQLNTEAFF

cdr3_length: 13
v_call: TRBV9
cdr3_aa: CASSVGPITEAFF

cdr3_length: 14
v_call: TRBV7-9
cdr3_aa: CASSRGQGSNEQYF

cdr3_length: 13
v_call: TRBV4-3
cdr3_aa: CASSQELTGEQFF

cdr3_length: 15
v_call: TRBV7-2
cdr3_aa: CASSLMGTPTYEQYF

cdr3_length: 14
v_call: TRBV6-5
cdr3_aa: CASREAGTTYEQYF

cdr3_length: 16
v_call: TRBV28
cdr3_aa: CASSLSGLAGVPEQYF

cdr3_length: 12
v_call: TRBV28
cdr3_aa: CASSLKVGTQYF

cdr3_length: 14
v_call: TRBV6-5
cdr3_aa: CASSLQGMNTEAFF

cdr3_length: 15
v_call: TRBV6-5
cdr3_aa: CASSYAIGPTQGAFF

cdr3_length: 16
v_call: TRBV27
cdr3_aa: CASTPEALAVNNEQFF

cdr3_length: 17
v_call: TRBV18
cdr3_aa: CASSEGQGYGGANVLTF

cdr3_length: 13
v_call: TRBV28
cdr3_aa: CASSTPGVETQYF

cdr3_length: 14
v_call: TRBV28
cdr3_aa: CASSPVGPVTEAFF

cdr3_length: 13
v_call: TRBV6-1
cdr3_aa: CASSETGNQPQHF

cdr3_length: 14
v_call: TRBV7-2
cdr3_aa: CASSLGGVTTEAFF

cdr3_length: 15
v_call: TRBV18
cdr3_aa: CASSPPDRSYTEAFF

cdr3_length: 17
v_call: TRBV5-4
cdr3_aa: CASSPDRGSGNTGELFF

cdr3_length: 12
v_call: TRBV7-3
cdr3_aa: CASSVPGSEQYF

cdr3_length: 14
v_call: TRBV29-1
cdr3_aa: CSVRTGLGNTEAFF

cdr3_length: 18
v_call: TRBV4-2
cdr3_aa: CASSSQSTRTGWAGELFF

cdr3_length: 13
v_call: TRBV29-1
cdr3_aa: CSVAEAPLQTQYF

cdr3_length: 13
v_call: TRBV30
cdr3_aa: CAWSGGSIDTQYF

cdr3_length: 16
v_call: TRBV19
cdr3_aa: CASSPGVGGSGQPQHF

cdr3_length: 16
v_call: TRBV18
cdr3_aa: CASSPGQIQNTGELFF

cdr3_length: 14
v_call: TRBV2
cdr3_aa: CASSDQREGETQYF

cdr3_length: 15
v_call: TRBV11-2
cdr3_aa: CASSFQRSKQETQYF

cdr3_length: 15
v_call: TRBV2
cdr3_aa: CASRRAGQGQQPQHF

cdr3_length: 16
v_call: TRBV2
cdr3_aa: CASSVLGTARNEKLFF

cdr3_length: 13
v_call: TRBV7-2
cdr3_aa: CASSFRINTEAFF